This T cell receptor beta chain is drawn from a study of molecular identifiers for immune sequencing clone quantification. Concerning this clonotype itself: Its antigen remains unknown. At one end, the junction sequence differs from germline, possibly due to a read error.

Study-wide results and caveats: Clonotypes topping 20 RNA copies carried over 99% of effector molecules but under 1% of naive ones. Shared barcodes on identical TCR molecules could underestimate the sizes of highly expanded clones.

The CDR3 covers 16 residues. Germline assignment: CDR1 LNHNV and CDR2 YYDKDF (reference sequence). Bulk libraries came from a prior protocol with listed TCR primers. In TCRdb, the PCR reads were re-called with MiXCR into one record per CDR3 protein. Of approximately 680,000 distinct CDR3 sequences in the sample, around 25% were seen once. A CD8+CD4-CCR7+CD45RA+ phenotype served as the sorting definition for naive CD8 T cells. The material sequenced was naive CD8+ T cells from blood, with Jurkat cell RNA spiked in. Described subset: FACS-sorted CD8+CD4-CCR7+CD45RA+ naive T cells. The rearrangement uses TRBV15 and TRBJ1-2, with unresolved D. The receptor comes from a human donor in good health. Some libraries in this study had Jurkat cell RNA spiked in. The DNA for the CDR3 is TGTGCCACCGGCAGAGATCTGGGTCAATCCAACTATGGCTACACCTTC. It codes for CATGRDLGQSNYGYTF.